The 27 T cell receptor beta chains reported below all come from one sample, sequenced in a study of shared clonotypes between healthy human individuals. Assay: immunoSEQ multiplex PCR; the TCRdb copy retains only in-frame clones and omits some. The sample lists fewer than 850,000 clones, more than 70% occurring once. Sequencing was carried out using memory CD4+ T cells sorted from blood. Subset noted: CD45RA-negative fraction. The receptors originated from a woman in her twenties or thirties in good health.

The V gene is TRBV29-1, the J gene TRBJ2-1; 7 bases fit TRBD2. Germline CDR1 reads SQVTM; CDR2 reads ANQGSEA. CDR3 size: 14 residues. J gave up 6 bases and V 3 bases, and 8 bases lay outside the gene matches. DNA of the CDR3: TGCAGCGTTGAGTTTGAAGCGGGAAGCAATGAGCAGTTCTTC. Its translation: CSVEFEAGSNEQFF.

V gene TRBV28 combines with J gene TRBJ2-7, with D possibly matching TRBD2 (7 bases). Germline V gives CDR1 MDHEN, CDR2 SYDVKM. The CDR3 has 13 residues. V was pared by 6 bases and J by 5 bases, with 14 bases between. Here the CDR3 DNA reads TGTGCCAGCAGCCCAGCGGGACACCACGAGCAGTACTTC. Residues: CASSPAGHHEQYF.

The rearrangement links TRBV21-1 to TRBJ2-7; TRBD1 is taken as the D call from the table, unchecked against the DNA. TRBV21-1 is labeled a pseudogene. This CDR3 has 15 amino acids. CDR3 sequence reads: CASSKKIYRSYEQYF. The CDR3 DNA follows: TGTGCCAGCAGCAAAAAGATATACAGGTCCTACGAGCAGTACTTC.

V gene TRBV6-1 combines with J gene TRBJ1-2; D uncertain. This CDR3 is built from 13 residues. Germline CDR1 MNHNS, CDR2 SASEGT. The V and J ends lost 6 bases and 4 bases respectively, with 12 bases between them. This chain's CDR3 is CASSRTATYGYTF. The CDR3 DNA sequence: TGTGCCAGCAGCCGGACCGCCACCTATGGCTACACCTTC.

This chain uses TRBV28 with TRBJ2-6, with D perhaps TRBD2 (5 bases). V lost 7 bases and J 2 bases, leaving 21 bases between the germline ends. CDR1 MDHEN and CDR2 SYDVKM come from the germline V gene. This CDR3 spans 18 amino acids. CDR3 bases: TGTGCCAGCACCCCAGGAAGGTTGAGGGTGACTGGGGCCAACGTCCTGACTTTC. This translates into CASTPGRLRVTGANVLTF.

This clone turned up a few times. This chain uses TRBV6-6 with TRBJ2-7, with no clear D. The CDR3 length is 11 residues. CDR1 and CDR2 from the germline V gene are MNHNY and SVGAGI (reference sequence). Trimming stripped 2 bases from V and 5 bases from J, with 4 bases between. In nucleotides, the CDR3 is TGTGCCAGCAGTTACGTAAACGAGCAGTACTTC. Protein sequence: CASSYVNEQYF.

The V gene is TRBV18, the J gene TRBJ2-1; 10 bases are a match to TRBD2. Trimming took 1 base from V and 9 from J; bases not matched to a gene: 12. CDR1 is KGHSH, CDR2 LQKENI, per germline. The CDR3 consists of 17 residues. Here the CDR3 DNA reads TGTGCCAGCTCACCACTTTCCAGGCTAGCGGGAGCAGCTGAGCAGTTCTTC. It specifies CASSPLSRLAGAAEQFF. The full variable domain, rest sourced from reference TRBV18 and TRBJ2-1, is NAGVMQNPRHLVRRRGQEARLRCSPMKGHSHVYWYRQLPEEGLKFMVYLQKENIIDESGMPKERFSAEFPKEGPSILRIQQVVRGDSAAYFCASSPLSRLAGAAEQFFGPGTRLTVL.

The chain uses TRBV7-2 and TRBJ1-5, with 8 bases aligning to TRBD1. V gave up 2 bases and J gave up 5 bases; unmatched junction bases: 5. The germline CDR1 and CDR2 sequences are SGHTA and FQGNSA. The CDR3 contains 15 residues. The DNA for the CDR3 is TGTGCCAGCAGCTTATTCCAACAGGGGGATCAGCCCCAGCATTTT. Its protein product is CASSLFQQGDQPQHF.

This clone was seen more than once but under ten times. The rearrangement uses TRBV2 and TRBJ1-5, with TRBD1 matching over 9 bases. V gave up 4 bases and J gave up 3 bases; unmatched junction bases: 10. Germline-derived CDR1 and CDR2 are SNHLY and FYNNEI. CDR3 length equals 17 residues. The CDR3 DNA reads TGTGCCAGCAGTGGGGGACAGGGCAGCTTTGCCAATCAGCCCCAGCATTTT. It codes for CASSGGQGSFANQPQHF.

This clone occurred a few times. This chain links TRBV6-6 with TRBJ2-7, with TRBD1 matching over 7 bases. The V and J ends lost 10 bases and 1 base, in that order; junction bases with no gene match: 7. Germline assignment: CDR1 MNHNY and CDR2 SVGAGI (reference sequence). The CDR3 extends over 13 amino acids. CDR3 sequence: CATKDRESYEQYF. CDR3 DNA: TGTGCCACGAAAGACAGGGAGTCCTACGAGCAGTACTTC.

The V gene is TRBV28, the J gene TRBJ1-2; no clear D. Germline CDR1 MDHEN, CDR2 SYDVKM. The CDR3 has 14 amino acids. The V end lost 5 bases, the J end lost 4 bases, and 14 bases lay between the germline ends. The CDR3 loop is CASSATGKSYGYTF. DNA for the CDR3: TGTGCCAGCAGTGCCACGGGAAAAAGCTATGGCTACACCTTC.

CDR3 DNA: TGTGCCAGCAGCCCTTTAACTGCGGGGTTTCATGAGCAGTTCTTC. It encodes CASSPLTAGFHEQFF. The V and J genes are TRBV5-8 and TRBJ2-1, with D tentatively TRBD2 (6 bases). This CDR3 spans 15 amino acids. CDR1 SGHTS and CDR2 YDEGEE come from the germline V gene. The germline V and J ends were trimmed by 4 bases and 8 bases, with 19 bases remaining between them.

The J gene is TRBJ2-7, the V gene TRBV25-1; 10 bases agree with TRBD1. CDR1 is MGHDK, CDR2 SYGVNS, per germline. CDR3 length equals 17 residues. V was pared by 2 bases and J by 0 bases, with 7 bases of the junction left unmatched. CDR3 DNA sequence: TGTGCCAGCAGTGAAAAGATGGGACAGGGGAGCTCCTACGAGCAGTACTTC. Amino acid sequence: CASSEKMGQGSSYEQYF.

The table lists this clone with many counts. V usage is TRBV6-6 and J usage is TRBJ1-5; D is ambiguous. Germline V gives CDR1 MNHNY, CDR2 SVGAGI (reference sequence). This CDR3 comprises 16 residues. Trimming removed 3 bases at V and 4 bases at J, with 16 bases between. The CDR3 region has the DNA TGTGCCAGCAGTTATCTGGCTACCGAGGGTAATCAGCCCCAGCATTTT. Translated, it gives CASSYLATEGNQPQHF.

J is TRBJ2-7 and V is TRBV2, with a tentative D call TRBD1 (5 bases). V dropped 7 bases and J dropped 6 bases, with 22 bases sitting between them. The germline gives CDR1 SNHLY, CDR2 FYNNEI. The CDR3 contains 15 residues. The CDR3 DNA reads TGTGCCAGCAAAAAATCATTACAGGTTTCGGCCGAGCAGTACTTC. Translation gives CASKKSLQVSAEQYF. Full variable domain (remainder filled in from reference TRBV2 and TRBJ2-7): EPEVTQTPSHQVTQMGQEVILRCVPISNHLYFYWYRQILGQKVEFLVSFYNNEISEKSEIFDDQFSVERPDGSNFTLKIRSTKLEDSAMYFCASKKSLQVSAEQYFGPGTRLTVT.

The chain joins TRBV6-5 to TRBJ2-7; D ambiguous. The CDR3 is made up of 15 amino acids. Trimming cost V 5 bases and J 2 bases, with 16 bases left between them. Germline V lookup: CDR1 MNHEY, CDR2 SVGAGI. The CDR3 region is CASSAHVRGTYEQYF. In nucleotides, the CDR3 is TGTGCCAGCAGTGCCCATGTGCGTGGCACCTACGAGCAGTACTTC.

The chain uses TRBV29-1 and TRBJ2-7, with 14 bases matching TRBD2. Germline-derived CDR1 and CDR2 are SQVTM and ANQGSEA. Trimming took 7 bases from V and 3 from J; bases not matched to a gene: 5. The length of the CDR3 is 14 residues. DNA of the CDR3: TGCAGCGCAGGGACTAGCGGGGGATACTACGAGCAGTACTTC. Its protein is CSAGTSGGYYEQYF.

This clone occurred many times. The CDR3 DNA reads TGTGCCAGCAGTATAGCCGGGACAGGGGACCACGAGCAGTACTTC. Translating it yields CASSIAGTGDHEQYF. The chain recombines TRBV28 with TRBJ2-7, with 10 bases lining up with TRBD1. CDR3 length: 15 amino acids. V was pared by 5 bases and J by 5 bases, with 9 bases of the junction left unmatched. In germline, CDR1 is MDHEN, CDR2 SYDVKM.

The chain employs TRBV7-9 and TRBJ2-7; 10 bases agree with TRBD1. V was clipped by 5 bases and J by 2 bases; unmatched bases: 12. Germline V CDR1 and CDR2: SEHNR, FQNEAQ (reference sequence). The CDR3 covers 17 residues. CDR3 sequence (DNA): TGTGCCAGCAGCCCGGTCCCCGGGACAGGGGAGACCTACGAGCAGTACTTC. It is translated as CASSPVPGTGETYEQYF. Full variable domain (outside the CDR3, taken from reference TRBV7-9 and TRBJ2-7): DTGVSQNPRHKITKRGQNVTFRCDPISEHNRLYWYRQTLGQGPEFLTYFQNEAQLEKSRLLSDRFSAERPKGSFSTLEIQRTEQGDSAMYLCASSPVPGTGETYEQYFGPGTRLTVT.

The chain carries TRBV27 and TRBJ2-7, with 8 bases lining up with TRBD2. The CDR3 loop spans 13 amino acids. CDR1 MNHEY and CDR2 SMNVEV come from the germline V gene (reference sequence). Trimming at V came to 6 bases and at J to 9 bases, leaving 10 bases not matched to a gene. DNA of the CDR3: TGTGCCAGCAGAGTAAGCGGGACTAGGTCGCAGTACTTC. Translating gives CASRVSGTRSQYF.

This clone appeared once. The rearrangement uses TRBV5-1 and TRBJ2-1; 9 bases fit TRBD2. CDR3 length: 16 amino acids. Trimming at V came to 4 bases and at J to 2 bases, leaving 7 bases not matched to a gene. Germline V gene data show CDR1 as SGHRS and CDR2 as YFSETQ. CDR3 coding DNA: TGCGCCAGCAGCCCACCAAGCGGGAGGACCTACAATGAGCAGTTCTTC. The encoded protein is CASSPPSGRTYNEQFF.

This clone occurred once. The V gene is TRBV7-2, the J gene TRBJ2-1, with D possibly TRBD2 on 7 matching bases. Germline values: CDR1 SGHTA, CDR2 FQGNSA. V shed 2 bases and J shed 9 bases, with 14 bases lying between them. The CDR3 is 14 residues long. The CDR3 sequence: CASSLSRGAGEQFF. The CDR3 DNA reads TGTGCCAGCAGCTTAAGTCGGGGGGCTGGTGAGCAGTTCTTC.

V gene TRBV25-1 combines with J gene TRBJ2-1; tentatively, D is TRBD2 (6 bases). CDR3 size: 18 residues. CDR1 MGHDK and CDR2 SYGVNS come from the germline V gene. V was trimmed by 1 base and J by 0 bases, leaving 16 bases between them. CDR3 DNA: TGTGCCAGCAGTGAATTAGGGGTAGCGGTGAGCTCCTACAATGAGCAGTTCTTC. It specifies CASSELGVAVSSYNEQFF.

This clone was seen a handful of times. Other DNA sequences in this sample translate to the same CDR3. J is TRBJ2-7 and V is TRBV27; D unclear. Germline V lookup: CDR1 MNHEY, CDR2 SMNVEV (reference sequence). V was shortened by 4 bases and J by 3 bases, with 4 bases between the two germline ends. The CDR3 consists of 11 residues. CDR3 amino acids: CASSSGYEQYF. CDR3 nucleotides: TGTGCCAGCAGTTCCGGCTACGAGCAGTACTTC.

This clone was counted between two and nine times. This rearrangement joins TRBV19 to TRBJ2-5; D may be TRBD1 (6 bases). Germline-derived CDR1 and CDR2 are LNHDA and SQIVND (reference sequence). This CDR3 has 16 amino acids. V was pared by 3 bases and J by 0 bases, with 14 bases between. CDR3 protein: CASSMGTLGNQETQYF. DNA for the CDR3: TGTGCCAGTAGTATGGGGACACTCGGGAACCAAGAGACCCAGTACTTC.

CDR3 DNA: TGTGCCAGCTCCGGGACAAGCTCCTACGAGCAGTACTTC. Its protein is CASSGTSSYEQYF. The chain couples TRBV18 to TRBJ2-7; D perhaps matches TRBD1 (6 bases). From germline, CDR1 is KGHSH and CDR2 LQKENI. The CDR3 is made up of 13 amino acids. Between the trimmed V and J ends, which lost 6 bases and 0 bases, there was a span of 9 bases.

This rearrangement joins TRBV6-5 to TRBJ1-2; 10 bases agree with TRBD1. Germline V CDR1 and CDR2: MNHEY, SVGAGI. The V and J ends lost 0 bases and 8 bases, in that order; junction bases with no gene match: 6. The CDR3 is 15 amino acids. The CDR3 nucleotides are TGTGCCAGCAGTTACTCCCGACAGGGGGCAGCGGGCTACACCTTC. It translates to CASSYSRQGAAGYTF.